The rows below give T cell receptor beta chains drawn from one sample of a study of memory CD4+ T cells and cytomegalovirus serostatus. The protocol was immunoSEQ multiplex PCR, while the TCRdb copy is restricted to in-frame clones and leaves out a portion. This sample has about 39,000 clones, with roughly four fifths found just once. Material: memory CD4+ T cells from blood. All receptors derive from an adult in good health and CMV-seronegative. Each CDR3 is given with its conserved first and last residue. A D gene is named only where the DNA matches it firmly. The size of a clone is reported for some rows only, either as once, few or many, or as a class for expanded clones.

size	V	length	D	J	CDR3	DNA
-	TRBV19	14	-	TRBJ2-6	CASSIGGVGNVLTF	TGTGCCAGTAGTATTGGCGGGGTCGGCAACGTCCTGACTTTC
-	TRBV5-1	14	-	TRBJ1-5	CASSLEGDNQPQHF	TGCGCCAGCAGCTTGGAGGGGGATAATCAGCCCCAGCATTTT
-	TRBV5-1	17	TRBD2	TRBJ2-5	CASSKEPGLVERETQYF	TGCGCCAGCAGCAAAGAACCGGGACTAGTGGAGCGGGAGACCCAGTACTTC
-	TRBV5-4	16	-	TRBJ1-2	CASSLMSGWDGYGYTF	TGTGCCAGCAGCTTGATGTCTGGGTGGGATGGGTATGGCTACACCTTC
once	TRBV7-6	15	-	TRBJ1-4	CASSSPGQADEKLFF	TGTGCCAGCAGCTCCCCGGGTCAAGCGGATGAAAAACTGTTTTTT
-	TRBV30	12	-	TRBJ1-2	CACGAFNYGYTF	TGTGCCTGCGGGGCGTTTAACTATGGCTACACCTTC
-	TRBV5-4	15	-	TRBJ2-3	CASSWDRRGPDTQYF	TGTGCCAGCAGCTGGGATCGAAGGGGCCCAGATACGCAGTATTTT
-	TRBV5-4	12	-	TRBJ2-5	CASSLEGETQYF	TGTGCCAGCAGCTTGGAGGGGGAGACCCAGTACTTC
-	TRBV29-1	11	-	TRBJ1-2	CSVERGKSYTF	TGCAGCGTTGAAAGAGGGAAAAGCTACACCTTC
-	TRBV5-1	14	-	TRBJ2-7	CASSLDYGFSEQYF	TGCGCCAGCAGCTTGGACTATGGATTTTCCGAGCAGTACTTC
-	TRBV5-1	13	-	TRBJ1-1	CASSWATDTEAFF	TGCGCCAGCAGCTGGGCGACAGACACTGAAGCTTTCTTT
-	TRBV5-5	14	-	TRBJ1-1	CASSFGSQNTEAFF	TGTGCCAGCAGCTTCGGTAGCCAGAACACTGAAGCTTTCTTT
-	TRBV6-5	15	-	TRBJ2-4	CASSYYGDGKNIQYF	TGTGCCAGCAGTTACTACGGGGACGGCAAAAACATTCAGTACTTC
-	TRBV23-1	12	-	TRBJ1-5	CASSPRAVPQHF	TGCGCCAGCAGTCCTCGGGCAGTGCCCCAGCATTTT
-	TRBV6-5	14	TRBD1	TRBJ1-2	CASSTAGQFYGYTF	TGTGCCAGCAGTACAGCGGGACAGTTCTATGGCTACACCTTC
-	TRBV7-2	16	TRBD1	TRBJ2-7	CASSLGAGQGLREQYF	TGTGCCAGCAGCTTAGGGGCCGGACAGGGGTTGAGGGAGCAGTACTTC
-	TRBV10-3	16	-	TRBJ2-3	CAISGMGDGGTDTQYF	TGTGCCATCAGTGGCATGGGGGACGGAGGCACAGATACGCAGTATTTT
-	TRBV7-2	13	-	TRBJ1-3	CASSLEASRPIYF	TGTGCCAGCAGCTTAGAGGCCTCTCGGCCCATATATTTT
-	TRBV19	14	-	TRBJ2-3	CASRLQGSTDTQYF	TGTGCCAGTAGGCTACAGGGTAGCACAGATACGCAGTATTTT
-	TRBV6-5	11	-	TRBJ1-2	CATHGGGGYTF	TGTGCCACACACGGGGGAGGAGGCTACACCTTC
-	TRBV19	15	TRBD1	TRBJ1-5	CASSISRTGDQPQHF	TGTGCCAGTAGTATCTCTCGCACAGGGGATCAGCCCCAGCATTTT
-	TRBV7-9	14	-	TRBJ1-3	CASRPIASGNTIYF	TGTGCCAGCAGACCGATCGCCTCTGGAAACACCATATATTTT
-	TRBV10-3	17	TRBD1	TRBJ1-5	CAISPGQGSPKGQPQHF	TGTGCCATCAGTCCGGGACAGGGCAGCCCGAAGGGTCAGCCCCAGCATTTT
-	TRBV10-3	14	-	TRBJ1-6	CAIRLTGGDSPLHF	TGTGCCATCAGGTTGACAGGAGGGGATTCACCCCTCCACTTT
-	TRBV21-1	15	-	TRBJ1-5	CASSKGTGGNQPQHF	TGTGCCAGCAGCAAAGGGACAGGAGGCAATCAGCCCCAGCATTTT
few	TRBV6-1	15	TRBD1	TRBJ1-2	CASSEAGQEGFGYTF	TGTGCCAGCAGTGAAGCTGGACAGGAGGGCTTTGGCTACACCTTC
few	TRBV30	14	TRBD1	TRBJ1-6	CAWSSGQDNSPLHF	TGTGCCTGGAGTTCGGGACAGGACAATTCACCCCTCCACTTT
-	TRBV19	16	-	TRBJ2-3	CASSILWGASTDTQYF	TGTGCCAGTAGTATACTTTGGGGGGCCAGCACAGATACGCAGTATTTT
-	TRBV7-7	14	-	TRBJ2-3	CASSLGSSTDTQYF	TGTGCTAGCAGCTTAGGGTCCAGCACAGATACGCAGTATTTT
-	TRBV6-4	16	TRBD1	TRBJ1-6	CASGQGVISYNSPLHF	TGTGCCAGTGGACAGGGGGTGATCTCCTATAATTCACCCCTCCACTTT
-	TRBV5-1	14	-	TRBJ1-2	CASSLERGDYGYTF	TGCGCCAGCAGCTTGGAGCGGGGGGACTATGGCTACACCTTC
few	TRBV19	18	-	TRBJ1-1	CASSNRGRSFFGNTEAFF	TGTGCCAGTAGTAACCGGGGACGGAGCTTTTTCGGGAACACTGAAGCTTTCTTT
once	TRBV2	15	-	TRBJ1-1	CASSGGSTGPKKAFF	TGTGCCAGCAGTGGAGGGTCCACCGGGCCTAAAAAAGCTTTCTTT
-	TRBV5-6	14	-	TRBJ1-2	CASSLVLGSGIDSF	TGTGCCAGCAGCTTGGTTTTAGGTTCGGGAATTGATTCCTTC
-	TRBV15	18	TRBD2	TRBJ2-2	CATSRGSFSGLGYRELFF	TGTGCCACCAGCAGAGGCTCCTTTTCGGGACTAGGGTACCGGGAGCTGTTTTTT
-	TRBV14	14	-	TRBJ2-2	CASSQEVGTGELFF	TGTGCCAGCAGCCAAGAGGTGGGCACCGGGGAGCTGTTTTTT
-	TRBV2	13	-	TRBJ1-2	CASSSQGSYGYTF	TGTGCCAGCAGTTCACAGGGTAGCTATGGCTACACCTTC
once	TRBV30	13	TRBD2	TRBJ2-1	CAWSRMAGGEQFF	TGTGCCTGGAGTAGAATGGCGGGGGGCGAGCAGTTCTTC
-	TRBV6-4	13	-	TRBJ2-2	CASSDKTTGELFF	TGTGCCAGCAGTGACAAAACGACCGGGGAGCTGTTTTTT
-	TRBV21-1	14	-	TRBJ1-3	CASNKTDSGNTIYF	TGTGCCAGCAACAAGACAGATTCTGGAAACACCATATATTTT
-	TRBV19	14	TRBD1	TRBJ2-3	CASSLDRGTDTQYF	TGTGCCAGTAGTCTCGACAGGGGAACAGATACGCAGTATTTT
-	TRBV19	19	-	TRBJ1-1	CASSMNLRWGLEKGAEAFF	TGTGCCAGTAGTATGAATCTCCGGTGGGGGTTAGAGAAGGGAGCTGAAGCTTTCTTT
-	TRBV19	15	TRBD1	TRBJ1-5	CASRPWTGENQPQHF	TGTGCCAGTAGGCCATGGACAGGGGAAAATCAGCCCCAGCATTTT
-	TRBV5-1	17	-	TRBJ1-3	CASSLVPWGGTGNTIYF	TGCGCCAGCAGCTTGGTTCCCTGGGGGGGGACTGGAAACACCATATATTTT
once	TRBV6-6	13	-	TRBJ1-1	CASNYRENTEAFF	TGTGCCAGCAACTATAGAGAGAACACTGAAGCTTTCTTT
-	TRBV29-1	13	TRBD1	TRBJ1-1	CSAEGQMNTEAFF	TGCAGCGCCGAGGGACAGATGAACACTGAAGCTTTCTTT
once	TRBV7-3	13	TRBD2	TRBJ2-1	CASSPGLAVEQFF	TGTGCCAGCAGCCCGGGACTAGCGGTGGAGCAGTTCTTC
few	TRBV29-1	13	TRBD1	TRBJ1-2	CSVEAGGGYGYTF	TGCAGCGTTGAAGCAGGGGGTGGCTATGGCTACACCTTC
-	TRBV2	16	TRBD1	TRBJ2-1	CASSVGLGTGGNEQFF	TGTGCCAGCAGTGTTGGTTTGGGGACAGGGGGCAATGAGCAGTTCTTC
-	TRBV6-1	11	-	TRBJ1-1	CASTAVREAFF	TGTGCCAGCACCGCGGTCCGAGAGGCTTTCTTT
-	TRBV2	13	-	TRBJ1-3	CASMGASGNTIYF	TGTGCCAGCATGGGGGCCTCTGGAAACACCATATATTTT
-	TRBV2	13	-	TRBJ2-4	CAGRDGSKNIQYF	TGTGCCGGACGGGACGGTTCCAAAAACATTCAGTACTTC
-	TRBV6-5	14	TRBD1	TRBJ2-7	CASSDRGRVYEQYF	TGTGCCAGCAGTGACAGGGGTAGGGTATACGAGCAGTACTTC